The next 7 T cell receptor beta chains were all read from a single sample in a study of cytomegalovirus exposure and HLA in healthy donors. Amplification used 60 Vbeta primers and 13 Jbeta primers. Clones were sequenced by immunoSEQ multiplex PCR, and TCRdb holds only the in-frame ones, with some missing. The sample records roughly 120,000 clones, 9% to 10% being singletons. The specimen sequenced was PBMCs. Source of these receptors: a man under 40 in good health and CMV-seronegative.

The sample holds a few counts of this clone. The rearrangement joins TRBV14 to TRBJ2-1, with D perhaps TRBD2 (6 bases). The CDR3 runs 19 residues. Trimming took 0 bases from V and 2 from J, leaving 20 bases between them. Germline assignment: CDR1 SGHDN and CDR2 FVKESK. The CDR3 sequence is CASSQDRRGGKGTYNEQFF. Written as DNA, the CDR3 is TGTGCCAGCAGCCAAGATCGTCGGGGCGGGAAGGGTACCTACAATGAGCAGTTCTTC.

The gene calls are TRBV12-5 and TRBJ2-5; TRBD2 matches at 10 bases. V was pared by 6 bases and J by 4 bases, with 11 bases of the junction left unmatched. Germline values: CDR1 LGHNT, CDR2 FRNRAP. This CDR3 is built from 16 residues. The CDR3 loop is CASGLMGLASGETQYF. The DNA for the CDR3 is TGTGCTAGTGGCCTCATGGGACTAGCGTCGGGAGAGACCCAGTACTTC. Using reference TRBV12-5 and TRBJ2-5 for the parts outside the CDR3, the full variable domain is DARVTQTPRHKVTEMGQEVTMRCQPILGHNTVFWYRQTMMQGLELLAYFRNRAPLDDSGMPKDRFSAEMPDATLATLKIQPSEPRDSAVYFCASGLMGLASGETQYFGPGTRLLVL.

This clone was detected a few times. V and J are TRBV6-5 and TRBJ2-7, with a weak D call TRBD2 (6 bases). This CDR3 is built from 15 residues. In germline, CDR1 is MNHEY, CDR2 SVGAGI. Trimming shortened V by 8 bases and J by 2 bases, and 19 bases separated the two germline ends. The CDR3 sequence: CASPRAASATYEQYF. The DNA for the CDR3 is TGTGCCAGCCCCAGGGCGGCTAGCGCTACCTACGAGCAGTACTTC.

The chain combines TRBV25-1 with TRBJ2-1; no definite D call. CDR1 is MGHDK, CDR2 SYGVNS, per germline. CDR3 length equals 11 residues. Trimming shortened V by 8 bases and J by 4 bases, and 6 bases separated the two germline ends. The CDR3 nucleotides read TGTGCCAGCCACGGGTACAATGAGCAGTTCTTC. It translates to CASHGYNEQFF.

This chain joins TRBV10-2 and TRBJ2-7, with 7 bases aligning to TRBD1. Losses at the gene ends were 8 bases for V and 2 bases for J; bases not matched to a gene: 12. The CDR3 is made up of 15 amino acids. The germline V gene encodes CDR1 WSHSY and CDR2 SAAADI. CDR3 sequence (DNA): TGCGCCAGCGGGGGAGCGACAGGGTCCCCCTACGAGCAGTACTTC. Its translation: CASGGATGSPYEQYF.

This clone showed up just a few times. The V call is TRBV4-3, the J call TRBJ2-2, with 9 nucleotides matching TRBD2. V trimming: 4 bases; J trimming: 5 bases; junction bases outside the gene matches: 11. CDR1 is LGHNA, CDR2 YSLEER, per germline. The CDR3 is 17 residues long. For the CDR3, the DNA is TGCGCCAGCAGCCCCGAGTCCAGCGGGGGGCGAACCGGGGAGCTGTTTTTT. Amino acids: CASSPESSGGRTGELFF.

The chain uses TRBV2 and TRBJ2-2; 9 nucleotides line up with TRBD1. V was clipped by 3 bases and J by 6 bases; unmatched bases: 8. Germline CDR1 SNHLY, CDR2 FYNNEI. The CDR3 loop spans 16 amino acids. Here the CDR3 reads CASSEGTGSVSGELFF. CDR3 coding DNA: TGTGCCAGCAGTGAGGGGACAGGGTCGGTTTCCGGGGAGCTGTTTTTT.